The text below deals with one TCR beta chain. Its target is unknown. The CDR3 loop spans 11 amino acids. Trimming at V came to 6 bases and at J to 9 bases, leaving 4 bases not matched to a gene. Germline assignment: CDR1 MDHEN and CDR2 SYDVKM. The data belong to a study of early T cells in non-severe SARS-CoV-2 infection. Separate cDNA molecules each had unique molecular identifiers attached to them. Using its own MiXCR run on the 5' RACE reads, TCRdb lists one record per CDR3 protein. The table includes roughly 80,000 distinct CDR3 sequences, around 6% detected once. Study outcomes and limitations: A preference for anti-spike CD8 responses marked VDJdb matching, which missed private and CD4 specificities.

The origin of this receptor is an adult who was a healthcare worker with PCR-confirmed SARS-CoV-2 infection or an uninfected control (not recorded which). The sequenced material came from whole blood. This chain connects TRBV28 to TRBJ1-1; 7 bases agree with TRBD1. CDR3 in DNA: TGTGCCAGCAGGGCGACAGGGAAAGCTTTCTTT. Translated: CASRATGKAFF. The whole variable domain, remainder taken from reference TRBV28 and TRBJ1-1, is DVKVTQSSRYLVKRTGEKVFLECVQDMDHENMFWYRQDPGLGLRLIYFSYDVKMKEKGDIPEGYSVSREKKERFSLILESASTNQTSMYLCASRATGKAFFGQGTRLTVV.